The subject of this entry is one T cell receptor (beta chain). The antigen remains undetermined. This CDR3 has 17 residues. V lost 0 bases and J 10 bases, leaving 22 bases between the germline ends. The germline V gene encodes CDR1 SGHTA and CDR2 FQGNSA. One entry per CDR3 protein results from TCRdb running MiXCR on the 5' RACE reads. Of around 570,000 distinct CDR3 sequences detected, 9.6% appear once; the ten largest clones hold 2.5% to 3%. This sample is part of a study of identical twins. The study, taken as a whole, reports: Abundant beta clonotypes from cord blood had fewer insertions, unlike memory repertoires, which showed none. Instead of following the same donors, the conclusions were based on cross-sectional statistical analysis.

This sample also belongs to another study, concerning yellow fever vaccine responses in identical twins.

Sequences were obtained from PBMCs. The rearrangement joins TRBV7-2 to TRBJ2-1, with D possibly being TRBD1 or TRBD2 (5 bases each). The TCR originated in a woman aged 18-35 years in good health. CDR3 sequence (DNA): TGTGCCAGCAGCTTAGCGGGGGTCGGGGCCCCCCGGTCCGAGCAGTTCTTC. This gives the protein CASSLAGVGAPRSEQFF.